One and the same sample provided the 5 T cell receptor beta chains below, sequenced in a study of OX40 agonist ivuxolimab in advanced cancers. Data came from immunoSEQ multiplex PCR; TCRdb stores just in-frame clones and leaves some out. The sample has 37,000 or so clones; more than 85% are singletons. Here the sequenced sample was CD4+ or CD8+ T cells sorted from blood, taken in a trial of the OX40 agonist ivuxolimab. Receptors were obtained from an adult with an advanced solid tumor such as melanoma, head and neck, liver or kidney cancer.

The V call is TRBV10-2, the J call TRBJ2-1; 12 bases agree with TRBD2. V lost 4 bases, J lost 2 bases, and 9 bases stayed unmatched. Germline assignment: CDR1 WSHSY and CDR2 SAAADI. This CDR3 spans 18 amino acids. For the CDR3, the DNA is TGCGCCAGCAGTGTCGCTAGCGGGGGGGCTAGCCCCTACAATGAGCAGTTCTTC. Translating gives CASSVASGGASPYNEQFF.

The chain has TRBV5-4 and TRBJ1-1, with 8 nucleotides matching TRBD1. Germline assignment: CDR1 SGHNT and CDR2 YYREEE (reference sequence). V dropped 2 bases and J dropped 4; count of bases not matched to a gene: 1. The CDR3 length is 13 residues. The CDR3: CASSFQGATEAFF. In DNA, the CDR3 is TGTGCCAGCAGCTTCCAGGGGGCCACTGAAGCTTTCTTT.

The chain joins TRBV5-1 to TRBJ1-3; 10 nucleotides line up with TRBD1. The CDR3 spans 15 residues. V was clipped by 4 bases and J by 3 bases; unmatched bases: 4. Germline CDR1 reads SGHRS; CDR2 reads YFSETQ. The CDR3, as DNA: TGCGCCAGCAGCACGGGGACAGGGGATGGAAACACCATATATTTT. This sequence encodes CASSTGTGDGNTIYF.

The rearrangement uses TRBV5-8 and TRBJ2-2, with 7 bases matching TRBD1. Per germline, CDR1 SGHTS and CDR2 YDEGEE. The junction had 14 bases not matched to a gene; V was cut back by 4 bases and J by 5 bases. The CDR3 contains 17 residues. DNA of the CDR3: TGTGCCAGCAGCACTACACAGGGGACGTCGGTTACCGGGGAGCTGTTTTTT. It encodes CASSTTQGTSVTGELFF.

The V gene is TRBV5-5, the J gene TRBJ1-1; tentative D call: TRBD1 (6 bases). CDR1 is SGHKS and CDR2 is YYEKEE in the germline V gene (reference sequence). CDR3 length: 13 residues. Trimming left V 0 bases short and J 4 bases short, with 7 bases between. The CDR3: CASSLEGGTEAFF. The CDR3 DNA follows: TGTGCCAGCAGCTTGGAAGGGGGCACTGAAGCTTTCTTT.